The clone carrying this T cell receptor beta chain was seen ten or more times. No antigen is known for it. The authors incorporated unique molecular identifiers into the TCR beta cDNA libraries. Hundreds of thousands of cDNA molecules came from roughly 0.93 to 9.6 million T cells. TCRdb re-called the PCR reads with MiXCR, one entry per CDR3 protein. The table lists approximately 160,000 distinct CDR3 sequences, roughly 30% of them singletons, with about 1.6% in the top ten. The data stem from a study of post-analysis software for immune sequencing data. On the study more broadly: Progressive-relapsing, secondary progressive and relapsing-remitting multiple sclerosis were among the disease courses included.

CDR3 length equals 11 residues. V dropped 3 bases and J dropped 3 bases, with 6 bases sitting between them. Germline V CDR1 and CDR2: DFQATT, SNEGSKA (reference sequence). Points from the study as a whole: Patients had higher frequencies than controls of five or six TRBV segments, including TRBV5-6, TRBV5-1 and TRBV20-1.

This clonotype was obtained from a girl under 18 with multiple sclerosis. This sequence joins TRBV20-1 and TRBJ2-7; D gene ambiguous. Sequences were obtained from blood. The CDR3 nucleotides are TGCAGTGCTAGTGCTAACTACGAGCAGTACTTC. Its translation is CSASANYEQYF.